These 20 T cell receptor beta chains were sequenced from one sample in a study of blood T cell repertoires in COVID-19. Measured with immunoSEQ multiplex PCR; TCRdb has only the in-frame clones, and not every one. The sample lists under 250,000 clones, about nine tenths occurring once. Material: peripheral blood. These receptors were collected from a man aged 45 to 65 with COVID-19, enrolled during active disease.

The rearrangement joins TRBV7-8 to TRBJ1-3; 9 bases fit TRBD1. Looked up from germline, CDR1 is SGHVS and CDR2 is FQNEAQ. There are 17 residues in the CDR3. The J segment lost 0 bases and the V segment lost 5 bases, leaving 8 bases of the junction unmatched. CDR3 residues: CASSIIQGAPSGNTIYF. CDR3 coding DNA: TGTGCCAGCAGCATAATACAGGGGGCCCCCTCTGGAAACACCATATATTTT.

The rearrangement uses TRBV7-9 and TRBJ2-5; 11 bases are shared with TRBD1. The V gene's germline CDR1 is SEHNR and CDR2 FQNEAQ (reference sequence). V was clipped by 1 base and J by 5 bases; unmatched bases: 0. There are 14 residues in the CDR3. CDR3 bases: TGTGCCAGCAGCTTAGGGACAGGGGGCGAGACCCAGTACTTC. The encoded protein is CASSLGTGGETQYF.

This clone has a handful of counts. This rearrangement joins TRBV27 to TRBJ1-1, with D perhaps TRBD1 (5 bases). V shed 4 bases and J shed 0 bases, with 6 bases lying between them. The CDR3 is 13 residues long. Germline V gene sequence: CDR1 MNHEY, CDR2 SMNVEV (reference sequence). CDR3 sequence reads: CASSYRMNTEAFF. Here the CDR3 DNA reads TGTGCCAGCAGTTACAGGATGAACACTGAAGCTTTCTTT.

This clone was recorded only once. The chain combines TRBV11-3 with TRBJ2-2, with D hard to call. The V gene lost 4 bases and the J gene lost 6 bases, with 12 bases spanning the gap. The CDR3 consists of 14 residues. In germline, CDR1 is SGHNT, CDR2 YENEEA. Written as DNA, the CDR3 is TGTGCCAGCAGCTCTGTAGTTAAGCCCGGGGAGCTGTTTTTT. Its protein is CASSSVVKPGELFF.

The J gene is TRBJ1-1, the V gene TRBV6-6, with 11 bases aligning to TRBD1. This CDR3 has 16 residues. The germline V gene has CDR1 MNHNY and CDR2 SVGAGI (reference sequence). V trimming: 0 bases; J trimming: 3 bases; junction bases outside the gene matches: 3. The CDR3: CASSYSRDRGDTEAFF. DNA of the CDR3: TGTGCCAGCAGTTACTCCCGGGACAGGGGGGACACTGAAGCTTTCTTT.

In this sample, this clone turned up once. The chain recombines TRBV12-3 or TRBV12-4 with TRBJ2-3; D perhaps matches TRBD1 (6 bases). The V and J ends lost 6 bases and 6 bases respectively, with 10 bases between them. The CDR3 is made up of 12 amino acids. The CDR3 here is CASRTQGDTQYF. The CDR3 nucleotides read TGTGCCAGCAGGACGCAGGGGGATACGCAGTATTTT.

Written as DNA, the CDR3 is TGTGCCAGCAGTCCTCTCTTTGAGACCCAGTACTTC. Its protein product is CASSPLFETQYF. The rearrangement joins TRBV28 to TRBJ2-5; D call uncertain. CDR3 length equals 12 residues. V was pared by 5 bases and J by 5 bases, with 9 bases between. CDR1 and CDR2 (germline): MDHEN, SYDVKM.

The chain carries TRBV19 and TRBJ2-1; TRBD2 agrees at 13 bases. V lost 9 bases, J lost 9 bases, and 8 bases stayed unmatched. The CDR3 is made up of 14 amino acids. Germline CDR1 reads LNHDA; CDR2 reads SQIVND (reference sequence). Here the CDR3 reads CASKRTSGRGEQFF. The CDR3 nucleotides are TGTGCCAGCAAAAGGACTAGCGGGAGAGGTGAGCAGTTCTTC.

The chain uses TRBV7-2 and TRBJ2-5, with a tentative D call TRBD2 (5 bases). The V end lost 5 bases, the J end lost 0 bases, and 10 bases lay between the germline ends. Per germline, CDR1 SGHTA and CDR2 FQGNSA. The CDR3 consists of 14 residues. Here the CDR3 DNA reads TGTGCCAGCAGCGTAGACGGGAACCAAGAGACCCAGTACTTC. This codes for CASSVDGNQETQYF.

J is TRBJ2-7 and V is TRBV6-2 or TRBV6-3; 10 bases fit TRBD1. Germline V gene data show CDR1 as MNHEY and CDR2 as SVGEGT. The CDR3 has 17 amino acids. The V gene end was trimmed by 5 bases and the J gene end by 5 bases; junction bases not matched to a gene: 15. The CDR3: CASSRGLDGTGADEQYF. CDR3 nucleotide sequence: TGTGCCAGCAGTCGGGGCCTTGATGGGACAGGGGCCGACGAGCAGTACTTC.

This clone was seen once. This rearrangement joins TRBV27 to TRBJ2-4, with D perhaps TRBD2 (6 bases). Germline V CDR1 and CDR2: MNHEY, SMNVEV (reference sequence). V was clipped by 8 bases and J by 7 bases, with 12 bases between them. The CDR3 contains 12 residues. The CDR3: CASGRIKNIQYF. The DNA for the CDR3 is TGTGCCAGCGGGAGGATCAAGAACATTCAGTACTTC.

CDR3 protein: CSVEALAYENTEAFF. For the CDR3, the DNA is TGCAGCGTTGAAGCCCTAGCATACGAGAACACTGAAGCTTTCTTT. The gene calls are TRBV29-1 and TRBJ1-1, with D unresolved. The CDR3 is made up of 15 amino acids. Germline loops: CDR1 SQVTM, CDR2 ANQGSEA. V lost 1 base to trimming and J lost 1 base, with 13 bases between them. The whole variable domain, filled in from reference TRBV29-1 and TRBJ1-1, reads SAVISQKPSRDICQRGTSLTIQCQVDSQVTMMFWYRQQPGQSLTLIATANQGSEATYESGFVIDKFPISRPNLTFSTLTVSNMSPEDSSIYLCSVEALAYENTEAFFGQGTRLTVV.

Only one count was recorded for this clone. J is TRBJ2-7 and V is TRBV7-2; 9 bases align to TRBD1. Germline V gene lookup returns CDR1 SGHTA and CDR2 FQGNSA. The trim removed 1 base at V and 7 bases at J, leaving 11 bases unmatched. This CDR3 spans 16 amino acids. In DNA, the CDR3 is TGTGCCAGCAGCTTAGGCGCTCGGGACAGGGCTCGAGAGCAGTACTTC. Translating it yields CASSLGARDRAREQYF.

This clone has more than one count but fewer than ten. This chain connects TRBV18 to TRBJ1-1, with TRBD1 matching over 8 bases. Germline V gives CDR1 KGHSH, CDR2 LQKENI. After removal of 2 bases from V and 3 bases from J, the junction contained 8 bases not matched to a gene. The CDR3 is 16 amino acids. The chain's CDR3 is CASSPGAWTGHTEAFF. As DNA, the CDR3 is TGTGCCAGCTCACCAGGCGCGTGGACAGGGCACACTGAAGCTTTCTTT.

CDR3 DNA sequence: TGTGCCAGCAGCACAGAAGTGGGTGGAAACACCATATATTTT. This sequence encodes CASSTEVGGNTIYF. The chain has TRBV9 and TRBJ1-3; no clear D. Germline lookup yields CDR1 SGDLS and CDR2 YYNGEE. Trimming stripped 4 bases from V and 3 bases from J, with 11 bases between. There are 14 residues in the CDR3.

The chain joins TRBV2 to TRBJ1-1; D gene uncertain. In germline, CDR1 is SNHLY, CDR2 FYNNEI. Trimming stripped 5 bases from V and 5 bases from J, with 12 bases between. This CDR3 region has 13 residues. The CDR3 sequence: CASSSWRKTEAFF. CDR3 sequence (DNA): TGTGCCAGCAGTTCCTGGAGGAAGACTGAAGCTTTCTTT.

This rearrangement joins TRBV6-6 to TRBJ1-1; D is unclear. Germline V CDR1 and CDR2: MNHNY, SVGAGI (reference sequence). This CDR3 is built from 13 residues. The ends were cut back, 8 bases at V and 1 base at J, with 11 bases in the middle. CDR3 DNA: TGTGCCAGCGTGTCGGAGGGGAACACTGAAGCTTTCTTT. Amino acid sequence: CASVSEGNTEAFF.

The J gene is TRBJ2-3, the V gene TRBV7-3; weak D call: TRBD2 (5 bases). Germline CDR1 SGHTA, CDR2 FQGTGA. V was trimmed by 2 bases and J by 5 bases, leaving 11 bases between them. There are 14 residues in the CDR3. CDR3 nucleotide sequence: TGTGCCAGCAGCTTAGGGAGTTCCAAAGATACGCAGTATTTT. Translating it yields CASSLGSSKDTQYF.

CDR3: CACPPGCYEQYF. CDR3 DNA sequence: TGTGCCTGTCCGCCAGGGTGTTACGAGCAGTACTTC. The chain links TRBV19 to TRBJ2-7; possibly TRBD1 for D (5 bases). This CDR3 contains 12 residues. Germline CDR1 reads LNHDA; CDR2 reads SQIVND (reference sequence). The germline V and J ends were trimmed by 11 bases and 4 bases, with 15 bases remaining between them.

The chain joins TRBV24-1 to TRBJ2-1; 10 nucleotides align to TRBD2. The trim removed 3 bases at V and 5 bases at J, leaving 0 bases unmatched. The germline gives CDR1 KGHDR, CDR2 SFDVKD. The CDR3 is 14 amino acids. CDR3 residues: CATSDSGRDNEQFF. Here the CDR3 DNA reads TGTGCCACCAGTGATAGCGGGAGGGACAATGAGCAGTTCTTC.